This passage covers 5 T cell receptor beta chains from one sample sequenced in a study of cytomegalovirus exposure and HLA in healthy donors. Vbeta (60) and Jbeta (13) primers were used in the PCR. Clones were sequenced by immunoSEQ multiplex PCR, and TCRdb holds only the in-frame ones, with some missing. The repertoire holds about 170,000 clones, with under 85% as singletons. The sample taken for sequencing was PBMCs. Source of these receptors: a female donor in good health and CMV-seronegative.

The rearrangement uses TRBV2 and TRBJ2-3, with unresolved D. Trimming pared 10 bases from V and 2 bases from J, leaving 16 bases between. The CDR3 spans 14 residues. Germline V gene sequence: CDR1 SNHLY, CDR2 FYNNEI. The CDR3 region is CATGSGLATDTQYF. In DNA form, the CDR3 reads TGTGCCACCGGGTCCGGTCTGGCCACAGATACGCAGTATTTT.

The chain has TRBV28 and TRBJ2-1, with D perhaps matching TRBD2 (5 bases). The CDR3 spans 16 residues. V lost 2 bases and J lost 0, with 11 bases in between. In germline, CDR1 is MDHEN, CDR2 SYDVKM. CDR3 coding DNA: TGTGCCAGCAGTTTAGGAGGTCCAAGCTCCTACAATGAGCAGTTCTTC. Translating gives CASSLGGPSSYNEQFF.

CDR3 sequence (DNA): TGTGCCAGTAGTATTTGGACAGGGCCCTTAAATTCACCCCTCCACTTT. Translated: CASSIWTGPLNSPLHF. J is TRBJ1-6 and V is TRBV19; TRBD1 agrees at 8 bases. The germline CDR1 and CDR2 sequences are LNHDA and SQIVND (reference sequence). The CDR3 covers 16 residues. V shed 3 bases, J shed 7 bases, and the junction held 8 bases outside the gene matches.

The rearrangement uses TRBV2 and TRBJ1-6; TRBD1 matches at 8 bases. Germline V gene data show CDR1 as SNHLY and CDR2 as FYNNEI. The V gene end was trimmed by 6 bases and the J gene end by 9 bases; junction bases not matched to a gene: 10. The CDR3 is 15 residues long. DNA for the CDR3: TGTGCCAGCAGAGCAGACAGGGGCCTCGCTTCACCCCTCCACTTT. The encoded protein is CASRADRGLASPLHF.

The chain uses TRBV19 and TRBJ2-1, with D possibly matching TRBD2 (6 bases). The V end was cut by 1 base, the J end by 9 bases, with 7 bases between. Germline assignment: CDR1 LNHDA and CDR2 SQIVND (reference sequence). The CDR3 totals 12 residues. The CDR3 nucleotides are TGTGCCAGTAGTATAGGGGAGGCTGAGCAGTTCTTC. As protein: CASSIGEAEQFF.